The 16 T cell receptor beta chains presented below share a single source sample, sequenced in a study of shared clonotypes between healthy human individuals. Libraries were prepared by immunoSEQ multiplex PCR; TCRdb keeps only in-frame clonotypes and omits some of them. The profile shows about 2.4 million clones, more than 85% of them singletons. Specimen: naive CD4+ T cells from PBMCs. Subset in this sample: CD45RA+ positively selected. Every receptor here comes from a man between 18 and 29 years old in good health. Some clones in this sample may be carry-over from other donors' samples.

Of note for this clone: This specimen includes other DNA sequences encoding the same CDR3. The V gene is TRBV5-1, the J gene TRBJ2-7; 7 nucleotides align to TRBD2. The CDR3 has 14 residues. CDR1 and CDR2 (germline): SGHRS, YFSETQ. The trim removed 0 bases at V and 4 bases at J, leaving 4 bases unmatched. Here the CDR3 reads CASSLGTSSYEQYF. In DNA, the CDR3 is TGCGCCAGCAGCTTGGGGACTAGTTCGTACGAGCAGTACTTC.

This chain joins TRBV4-1 and TRBJ2-1; D possibly matches TRBD1 or TRBD2 (5 bases each). This CDR3 region has 16 residues. Per germline, CDR1 MGHRA and CDR2 YSYEKL. V was trimmed by 1 base and J by 0 bases, leaving 10 bases between them. In DNA, the CDR3 is TGCGCCAGCAGCCAAGGGGGCGGGTTCTCCTACAATGAGCAGTTCTTC. It specifies CASSQGGGFSYNEQFF.

The chain joins TRBV7-2 to TRBJ2-1; tentative D call: TRBD2 (5 bases). Per the germline V gene, CDR1 is SGHTA and CDR2 is FQGNSA. V gave up 5 bases and J gave up 7 bases, with 9 bases separating them. The CDR3 consists of 12 residues. The CDR3 sequence: CASSPGINEQFF. The CDR3 bases are TGTGCCAGCAGCCCGGGGATTAATGAGCAGTTCTTC. Complete variable domain (other parts from reference TRBV7-2 and TRBJ2-1): GAGVSQSPSNKVTEKGKDVELRCDPISGHTALYWYRQSLGQGLEFLIYFQGNSAPDKSGLPSDRFSAERTGGSVSTLTIQRTQQEDSAVYLCASSPGINEQFFGPGTRLTVL.

The gene calls are TRBV7-3 and TRBJ2-2; D might be TRBD2 (5 bases). Germline assignment: CDR1 SGHTA and CDR2 FQGTGA. The V gene lost 3 bases and the J gene lost 0 bases, with 14 bases spanning the gap. This CDR3 contains 17 residues. The CDR3 region has the DNA TGTGCCAGCAGCTTGAGAACGGGGAGTCCGAACACCGGGGAGCTGTTTTTT. Translated, it gives CASSLRTGSPNTGELFF.

Comment on this clone: The same CDR3 arises from other DNA sequences in this sample as well. V gene TRBV5-1 combines with J gene TRBJ1-2, with D perhaps TRBD1 (6 bases). The CDR3 is 14 amino acids. CDR1 is SGHRS, CDR2 YFSETQ, per germline. V shed 4 bases and J shed 5 bases, with 15 bases lying between them. The CDR3 nucleotides read TGCGCCAGCAGCGGAGGGACATCTGGGTATGGCTACACCTTC. Its protein product is CASSGGTSGYGYTF.

The chain uses TRBV5-1 and TRBJ1-1, with 9 positions matching TRBD1. The CDR3 contains 16 residues. Losses at the gene ends were 5 bases for V and 5 bases for J; bases not matched to a gene: 13. Germline V gene lookup returns CDR1 SGHRS and CDR2 YFSETQ. CDR3 in DNA: TGCGCCAGCAGGCCCGGGACAGGGTTGGGGGAGACTGAAGCTTTCTTT. Protein product: CASRPGTGLGETEAFF.

This sequence joins TRBV6-1 and TRBJ1-1; possibly TRBD1 for D (5 bases). The ends were cut back, 5 bases at V and 8 bases at J, with 12 bases in the middle. The CDR3 is 12 residues long. CDR1 is MNHNS, CDR2 SASEGT, per germline. The CDR3 nucleotides read TGTGCCAGCAGTAAAGGACACGGCGAAGCTTTCTTT. Its translation: CASSKGHGEAFF.

Details on this clone: The sample contains more than one DNA sequence encoding this CDR3. The V gene is TRBV27, the J gene TRBJ2-3; perhaps TRBD2 as D (6 bases). V dropped 0 bases and J dropped 3 bases, with 7 bases sitting between them. Germline CDR1 reads MNHEY; CDR2 reads SMNVEV (reference sequence). The CDR3 is 14 residues long. The CDR3 nucleotides are TGTGCCAGCAGTTTATCGGGGGGAACAGATACGCAGTATTTT. This translates into CASSLSGGTDTQYF.

The CDR3 nucleotides are TGTGCCAGCAGCGGTAAGACTAGCGGGGTTTACGAGCAGTACTTC. It specifies CASSGKTSGVYEQYF. The chain is built from TRBV9 and TRBJ2-7, with TRBD2 identical over 11 bases. Germline loops: CDR1 SGDLS, CDR2 YYNGEE. The CDR3 spans 15 residues. V was clipped by 3 bases and J by 4 bases; unmatched bases: 6.

The chain carries TRBV5-1 and TRBJ2-7; tentative D call: TRBD2 (6 bases). From germline, CDR1 is SGHRS and CDR2 YFSETQ. The CDR3 is 13 amino acids. Trimming took 5 bases from V and 4 from J, leaving 13 bases between them. CDR3 region: CASSSGSYYEQYF. The CDR3 DNA sequence: TGCGCCAGCAGTTCCGGGAGCTATTACGAGCAGTACTTC.

CDR3 bases: TGCGCCAGCAGCCAAGGAGTGGTTGCAGGGATGAACGAAAAACTGTTTTTT. Its protein is CASSQGVVAGMNEKLFF. The chain is built from TRBV4-1 and TRBJ1-4; D possibly corresponds to TRBD1 (5 bases). The CDR3 consists of 17 residues. Trimming shortened V by 1 base and J by 8 bases, and 20 bases separated the two germline ends. Germline assignment: CDR1 MGHRA and CDR2 YSYEKL.

V and J are TRBV2 and TRBJ2-7; possibly TRBD1 for D (5 bases). CDR1 SNHLY and CDR2 FYNNEI come from the germline V gene. V lost 6 bases and J lost 3, with 9 bases in between. The CDR3 covers 12 residues. CDR3 residues: CASRQAIYEQYF. The CDR3 nucleotides are TGTGCCAGCAGACAGGCTATCTACGAGCAGTACTTC.

V and J are TRBV6-6 and TRBJ2-5; TRBD1 matches 10 bases. V dropped 2 bases and J dropped 5; count of bases not matched to a gene: 8. CDR1 and CDR2 from the germline V gene are MNHNY and SVGAGI (reference sequence). This CDR3 comprises 16 residues. The CDR3 reads CASSYGDRGLGETQYF. For the CDR3, the DNA is TGTGCCAGCAGTTACGGGGACAGGGGCCTGGGGGAGACCCAGTACTTC.

Remarks on this clone: This CDR3 is also generated by other DNA sequences in the sample. The chain combines TRBV19 with TRBJ1-1; D remains ambiguous. Trimming took 5 bases from V and 0 from J, leaving 4 bases between them. Germline V gives CDR1 LNHDA, CDR2 SQIVND (reference sequence). This CDR3 region has 12 residues. The CDR3 sequence: CASSHLNTEAFF. In DNA form, the CDR3 reads TGTGCCAGTAGTCACCTGAACACTGAAGCTTTCTTT.

The chain uses TRBV29-1 and TRBJ2-3, with 9 positions matching TRBD2. Looked up from germline, CDR1 is SQVTM and CDR2 is ANQGSEA. This CDR3 spans 13 amino acids. V trimming: 5 bases; J trimming: 4 bases; junction bases outside the gene matches: 4. DNA of the CDR3: TGCAGCGTTCGGGGACTAGCCGCAGATACGCAGTATTTT. It codes for CSVRGLAADTQYF.

On this clone: The same CDR3 can be traced to other DNA sequences in this sample. The rearrangement uses TRBV7-6 and TRBJ1-5; D perhaps matches TRBD1 (5 bases). Germline V lookup: CDR1 SGHVS, CDR2 FNYEAQ. The length of the CDR3 is 14 residues. V shed 1 base and J shed 2 bases, with 6 bases lying between them. The CDR3 sequence: CASSLGGGNQPQHF. In nucleotides, the CDR3 is TGTGCCAGCAGCTTAGGAGGGGGCAATCAGCCCCAGCATTTT.